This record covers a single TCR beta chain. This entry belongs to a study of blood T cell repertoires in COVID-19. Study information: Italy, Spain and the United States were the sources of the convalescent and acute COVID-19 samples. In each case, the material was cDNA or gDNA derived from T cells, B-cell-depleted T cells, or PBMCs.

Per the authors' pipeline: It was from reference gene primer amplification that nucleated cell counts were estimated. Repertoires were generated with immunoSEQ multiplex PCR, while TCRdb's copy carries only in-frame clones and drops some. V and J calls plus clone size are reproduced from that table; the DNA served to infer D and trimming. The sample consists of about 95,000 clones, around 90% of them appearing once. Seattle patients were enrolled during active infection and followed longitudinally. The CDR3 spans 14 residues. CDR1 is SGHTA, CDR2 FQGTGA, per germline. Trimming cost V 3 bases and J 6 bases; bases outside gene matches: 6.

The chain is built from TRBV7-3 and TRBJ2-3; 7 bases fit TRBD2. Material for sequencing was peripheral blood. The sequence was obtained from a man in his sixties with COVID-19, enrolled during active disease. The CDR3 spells CASSLGLPGDTQYF. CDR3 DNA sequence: TGTGCCAGCAGCTTGGGACTACCGGGGGATACGCAGTATTTT.